This T cell receptor beta chain was observed in a study of cytomegalovirus exposure and HLA in healthy donors. Study observations and caveats: Judged likely to be a sequencing artifact was a cluster of highly shared sequence variants. Several of the most significant clusters appeared linked to common viral pathogens, based on a later analysis. When analyzed later, a missense DCLRE1C variant was found to be linked to TCR beta V- and J-gene trimming. The study labeled around 160 TCR beta chains cytomegalovirus-associated.

As concerns this clone: The antigen is unknown.

Primers included in the PCR were 60 Vbeta and 13 Jbeta primers. Assay used: immunoSEQ multiplex PCR; TCRdb lists only in-frame clones, some missing. The table includes around 150,000 clones, roughly 83% detected once. The J segment lost 0 bases and the V segment lost 4 bases, leaving 3 bases of the junction unmatched. CDR3 length equals 15 residues. The germline V gene has CDR1 MGHRA and CDR2 YSYEKL. The chain has TRBV4-1 and TRBJ1-2; 9 bases match TRBD1. Sequencing was performed on PBMCs. The sequence derives from a woman younger than 30 in good health and CMV-seronegative. CDR3 amino acids: CASSPRTGANYGYTF. CDR3 bases: TGCGCCAGCAGCCCGAGGACAGGGGCTAACTATGGCTACACCTTC.